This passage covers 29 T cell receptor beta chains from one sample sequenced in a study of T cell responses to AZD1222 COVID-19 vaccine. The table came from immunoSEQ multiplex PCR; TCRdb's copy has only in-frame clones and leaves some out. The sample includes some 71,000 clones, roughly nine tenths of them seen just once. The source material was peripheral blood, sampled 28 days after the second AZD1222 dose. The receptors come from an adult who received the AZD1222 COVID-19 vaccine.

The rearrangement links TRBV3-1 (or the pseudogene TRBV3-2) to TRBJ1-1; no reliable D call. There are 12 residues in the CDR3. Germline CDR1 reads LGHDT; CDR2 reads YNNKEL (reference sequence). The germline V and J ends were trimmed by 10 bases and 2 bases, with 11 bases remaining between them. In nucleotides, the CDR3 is TGTGCCACCAGAGGATTAAACACTGAAGCTTTCTTT. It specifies CATRGLNTEAFF.

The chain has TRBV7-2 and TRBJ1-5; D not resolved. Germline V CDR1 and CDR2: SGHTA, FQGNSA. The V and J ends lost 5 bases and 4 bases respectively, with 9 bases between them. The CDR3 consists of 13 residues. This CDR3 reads CASSPGFNQPQHF. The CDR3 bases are TGTGCCAGCAGCCCCGGTTTTAATCAGCCCCAGCATTTT.

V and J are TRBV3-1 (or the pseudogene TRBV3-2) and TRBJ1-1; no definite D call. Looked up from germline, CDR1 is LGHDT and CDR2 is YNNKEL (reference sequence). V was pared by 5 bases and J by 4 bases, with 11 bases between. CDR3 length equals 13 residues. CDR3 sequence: CASSGAGTTEAFF. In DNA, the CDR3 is TGTGCCAGCAGCGGCGCAGGTACCACTGAAGCTTTCTTT.

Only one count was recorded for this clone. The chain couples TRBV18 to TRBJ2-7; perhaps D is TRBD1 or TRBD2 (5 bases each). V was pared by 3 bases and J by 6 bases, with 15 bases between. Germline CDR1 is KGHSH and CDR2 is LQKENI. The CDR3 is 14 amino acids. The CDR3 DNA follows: TGTGCCAGCTCACCGACCGAGGGGCTTACCGAGCAGTACTTC. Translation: CASSPTEGLTEQYF.

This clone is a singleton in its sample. The CDR3 loop is CASSLELGEQYF. In DNA form, the CDR3 reads TGTGCCAGCAGCTTAGAACTAGGGGAGCAGTACTTC. The chain joins TRBV11-3 to TRBJ2-7, with D perhaps TRBD2 (5 bases). Trimming pared 0 bases from V and 7 bases from J, leaving 7 bases between. CDR1 and CDR2 (germline): SGHNT, YENEEA. CDR3 length: 12 amino acids. Together with reference TRBV11-3 and TRBJ2-7, the CDR3 gives the full variable domain: EAGVVQSPRYKIIEKKQPVAFWCNPISGHNTLYWYLQNLGQGPELLIRYENEEAVDDSQLPKDRFSAERLKGVDSTLKIQPAELGDSAVYLCASSLELGEQYFGPGTRLTVT.

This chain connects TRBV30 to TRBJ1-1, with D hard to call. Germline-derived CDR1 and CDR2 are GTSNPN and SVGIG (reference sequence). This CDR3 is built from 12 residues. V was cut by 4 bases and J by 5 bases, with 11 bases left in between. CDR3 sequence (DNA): TGTGCCTGGAAATGGGTTTCAACTGAAGCTTTCTTT. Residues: CAWKWVSTEAFF.

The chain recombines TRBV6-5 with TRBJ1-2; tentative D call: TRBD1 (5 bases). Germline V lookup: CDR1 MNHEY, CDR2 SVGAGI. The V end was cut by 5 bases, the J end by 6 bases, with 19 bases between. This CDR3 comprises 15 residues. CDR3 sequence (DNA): TGTGCCAGCAGTCCTCAGTGGCACGGGACTAATGGCTACACCTTC. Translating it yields CASSPQWHGTNGYTF.

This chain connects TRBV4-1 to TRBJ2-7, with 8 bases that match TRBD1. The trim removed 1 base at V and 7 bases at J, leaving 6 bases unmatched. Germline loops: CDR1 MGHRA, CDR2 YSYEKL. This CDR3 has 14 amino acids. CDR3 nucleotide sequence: TGCGCCAGCAGCCAAGGGACAGGGTATTGGGAGCAGTACTTC. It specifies CASSQGTGYWEQYF.

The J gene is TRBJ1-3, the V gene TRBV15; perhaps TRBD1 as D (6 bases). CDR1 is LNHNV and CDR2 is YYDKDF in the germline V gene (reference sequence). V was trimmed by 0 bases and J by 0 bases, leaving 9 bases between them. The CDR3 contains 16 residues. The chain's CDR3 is CATSRDGGLSGNTIYF. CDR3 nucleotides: TGTGCCACCAGCAGAGATGGGGGGCTCTCTGGAAACACCATATATTTT.

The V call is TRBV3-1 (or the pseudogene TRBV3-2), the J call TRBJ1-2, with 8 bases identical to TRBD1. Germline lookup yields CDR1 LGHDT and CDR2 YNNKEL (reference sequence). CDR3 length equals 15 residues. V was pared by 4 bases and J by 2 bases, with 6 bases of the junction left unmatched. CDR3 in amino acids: CASSPDSGGNYGYTF. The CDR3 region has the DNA TGTGCCAGCAGCCCAGACTCAGGGGGCAACTATGGCTACACCTTC.

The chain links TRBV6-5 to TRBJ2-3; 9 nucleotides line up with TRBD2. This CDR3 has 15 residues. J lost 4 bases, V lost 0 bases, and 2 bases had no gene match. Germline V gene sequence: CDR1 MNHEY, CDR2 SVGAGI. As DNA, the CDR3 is TGTGCCAGCAGTTACTCGGCGGGAGGGCCAGATACGCAGTATTTT. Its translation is CASSYSAGGPDTQYF.

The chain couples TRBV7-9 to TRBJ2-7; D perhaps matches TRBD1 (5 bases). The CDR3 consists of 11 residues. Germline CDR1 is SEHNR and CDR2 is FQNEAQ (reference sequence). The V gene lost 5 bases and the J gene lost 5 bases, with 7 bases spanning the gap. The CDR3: CASSPRDEQYF. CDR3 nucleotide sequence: TGTGCCAGCAGCCCCAGGGACGAGCAGTACTTC.

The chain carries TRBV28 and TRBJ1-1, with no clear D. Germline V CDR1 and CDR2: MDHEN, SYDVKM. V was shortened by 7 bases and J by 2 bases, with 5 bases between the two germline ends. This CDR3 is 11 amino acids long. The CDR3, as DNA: TGTGCCAGCACCAGCAACACTGAAGCTTTCTTT. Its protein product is CASTSNTEAFF.

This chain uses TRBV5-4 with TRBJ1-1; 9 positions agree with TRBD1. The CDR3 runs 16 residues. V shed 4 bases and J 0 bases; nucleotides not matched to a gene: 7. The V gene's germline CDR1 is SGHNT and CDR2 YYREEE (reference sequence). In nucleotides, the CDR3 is TGTGCCAGCAGCCCCAGAGGGGACAGGGTGAACACTGAAGCTTTCTTT. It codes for CASSPRGDRVNTEAFF.

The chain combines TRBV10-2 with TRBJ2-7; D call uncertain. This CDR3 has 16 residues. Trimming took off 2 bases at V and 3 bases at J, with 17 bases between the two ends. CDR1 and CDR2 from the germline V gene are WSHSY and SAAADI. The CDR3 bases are TGCGCCAGCAGTGAGGGAAAAAGGGCCTGGGGCTACGAGCAGTACTTC. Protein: CASSEGKRAWGYEQYF.

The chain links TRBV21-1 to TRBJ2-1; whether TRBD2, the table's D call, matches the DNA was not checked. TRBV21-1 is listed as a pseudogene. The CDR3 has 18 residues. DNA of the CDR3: TGTGCCAGCAGCAAAGGCAGGCCGGGACTAGGAAACTACAATGAGCAGTTCTTC. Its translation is CASSKGRPGLGNYNEQFF.

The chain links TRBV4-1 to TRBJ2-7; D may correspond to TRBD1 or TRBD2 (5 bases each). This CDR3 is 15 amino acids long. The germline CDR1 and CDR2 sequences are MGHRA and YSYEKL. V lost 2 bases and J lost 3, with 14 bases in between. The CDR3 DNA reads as TGCGCCAGCAGCCAATTCGCCTCTGGGGGCTACGAGCAGTACTTC. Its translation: CASSQFASGGYEQYF.

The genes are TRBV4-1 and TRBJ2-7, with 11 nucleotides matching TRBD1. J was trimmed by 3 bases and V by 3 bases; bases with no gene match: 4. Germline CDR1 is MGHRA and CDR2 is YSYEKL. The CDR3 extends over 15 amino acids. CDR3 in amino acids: CASSHGGTGGYEQYF. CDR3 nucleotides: TGCGCCAGCAGCCATGGCGGGACAGGGGGCTACGAGCAGTACTTC.

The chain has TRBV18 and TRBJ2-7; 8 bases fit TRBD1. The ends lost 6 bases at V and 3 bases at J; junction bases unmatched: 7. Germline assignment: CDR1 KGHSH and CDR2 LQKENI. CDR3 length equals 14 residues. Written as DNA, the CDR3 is TGTGCCAGCTCGAGGGGACAGGAGATCTACGAGCAGTACTTC. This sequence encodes CASSRGQEIYEQYF.

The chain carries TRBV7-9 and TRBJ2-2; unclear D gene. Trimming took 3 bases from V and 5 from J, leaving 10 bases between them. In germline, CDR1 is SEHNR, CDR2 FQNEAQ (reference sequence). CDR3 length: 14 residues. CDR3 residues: CASSFDVVTGELFF. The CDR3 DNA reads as TGTGCCAGCAGCTTCGACGTTGTTACCGGGGAGCTGTTTTTT.

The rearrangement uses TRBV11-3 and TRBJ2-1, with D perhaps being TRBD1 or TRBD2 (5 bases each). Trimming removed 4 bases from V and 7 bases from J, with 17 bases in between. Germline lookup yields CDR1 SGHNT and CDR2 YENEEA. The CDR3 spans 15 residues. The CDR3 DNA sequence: TGTGCCAGCAGCTCCGGGGTCGCAGGGTGGAATGAGCAGTTCTTC. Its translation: CASSSGVAGWNEQFF.

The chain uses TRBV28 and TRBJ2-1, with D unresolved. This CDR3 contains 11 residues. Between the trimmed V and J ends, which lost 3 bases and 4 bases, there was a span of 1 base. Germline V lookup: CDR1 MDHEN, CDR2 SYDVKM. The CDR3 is CASSFYNEQFF. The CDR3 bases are TGTGCCAGCAGTTTTTACAATGAGCAGTTCTTC.

The CDR3: CSVGDTSYEQYF. The CDR3 region has the DNA TGCAGCGTTGGAGACACTTCCTACGAGCAGTACTTC. The rearrangement joins TRBV29-1 to TRBJ2-7; D is unresolved. V shed 4 bases and J shed 1 base, with 8 bases lying between them. CDR3 length equals 12 residues. CDR1 SQVTM and CDR2 ANQGSEA come from the germline V gene.

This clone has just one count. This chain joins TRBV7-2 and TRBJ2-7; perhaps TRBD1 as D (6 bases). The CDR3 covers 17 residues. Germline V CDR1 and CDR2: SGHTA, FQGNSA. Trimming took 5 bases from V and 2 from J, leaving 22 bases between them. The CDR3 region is CASSTTEVGSGAYEQYF. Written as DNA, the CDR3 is TGTGCCAGCAGCACCACGGAGGTTGGGTCAGGGGCCTACGAGCAGTACTTC.

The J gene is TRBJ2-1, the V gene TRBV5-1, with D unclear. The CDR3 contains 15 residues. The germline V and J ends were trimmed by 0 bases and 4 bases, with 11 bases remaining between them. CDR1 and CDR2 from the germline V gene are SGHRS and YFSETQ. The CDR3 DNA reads TGCGCCAGCAGCTTGGACGTGGCCGATTACAATGAGCAGTTCTTC. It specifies CASSLDVADYNEQFF.

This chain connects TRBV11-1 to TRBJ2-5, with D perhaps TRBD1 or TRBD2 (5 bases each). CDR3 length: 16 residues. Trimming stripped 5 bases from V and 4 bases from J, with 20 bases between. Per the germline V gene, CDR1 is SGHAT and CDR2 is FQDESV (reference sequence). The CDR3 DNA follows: TGTGCCAGCAGCCCCCCTTGGGGGAGCAGAGGAGAGACCCAGTACTTC. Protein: CASSPPWGSRGETQYF.

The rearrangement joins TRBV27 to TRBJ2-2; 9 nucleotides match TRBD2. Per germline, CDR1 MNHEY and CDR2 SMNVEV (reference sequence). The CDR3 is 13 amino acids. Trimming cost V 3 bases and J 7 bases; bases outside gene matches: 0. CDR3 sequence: CASSFSGSGELFF. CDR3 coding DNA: TGTGCCAGCAGTTTTAGCGGGAGCGGGGAGCTGTTTTTT.

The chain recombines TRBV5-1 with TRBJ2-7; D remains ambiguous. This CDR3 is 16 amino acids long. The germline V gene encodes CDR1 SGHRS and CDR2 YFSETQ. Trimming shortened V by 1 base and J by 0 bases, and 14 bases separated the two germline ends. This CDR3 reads CASSLRVFRSSYEQYF. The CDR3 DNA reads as TGCGCCAGCAGCTTGAGAGTTTTCCGTAGCTCCTACGAGCAGTACTTC.

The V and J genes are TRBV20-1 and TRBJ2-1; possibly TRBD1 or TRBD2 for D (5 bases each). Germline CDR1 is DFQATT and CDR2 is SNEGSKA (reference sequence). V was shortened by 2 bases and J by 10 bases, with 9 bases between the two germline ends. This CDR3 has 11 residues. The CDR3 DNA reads TGCAGTGCTAGACAAGGGACGGAGCAGTTCTTC. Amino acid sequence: CSARQGTEQFF.